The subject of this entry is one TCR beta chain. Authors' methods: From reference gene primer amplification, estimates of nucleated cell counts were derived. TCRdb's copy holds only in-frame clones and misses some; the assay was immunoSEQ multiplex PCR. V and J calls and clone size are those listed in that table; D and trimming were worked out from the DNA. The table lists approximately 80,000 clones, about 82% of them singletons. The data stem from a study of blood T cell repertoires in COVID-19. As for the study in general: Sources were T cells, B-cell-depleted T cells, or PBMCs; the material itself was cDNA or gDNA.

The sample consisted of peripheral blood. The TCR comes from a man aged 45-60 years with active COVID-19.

The CDR3 loop is CASSRTAGVGRETQYF. CDR3 DNA: TGTGCCAGCAGCCGGACCGCAGGGGTAGGGAGAGAGACCCAGTACTTC. The rearrangement links TRBV5-4 to TRBJ2-5; TRBD1 might be the D (6 bases). This CDR3 contains 16 residues. CDR1 SGHNT and CDR2 YYREEE come from the germline V gene (reference sequence). V was clipped by 4 bases and J by 4 bases, with 20 bases between them.